This T cell receptor beta chain was captured by sequencing in a study of CD8 T cells in ankylosing spondylitis. Study results and limitations: Seemingly characteristic of ankylosing spondylitis blood was a TCR beta motif consisting of several highly homologous variants.

The table lists this clonotype with many counts. Its specificity is not known. MiXCR was run by TCRdb on the 5' RACE reads, yielding one entry per CDR3 protein. In the table there are 350,000 or so distinct CDR3 sequences, 8% of which are singletons. This CDR3 spans 13 amino acids. Trimming took 1 base from V and 8 from J, leaving 11 bases between them. Germline V gives CDR1 LGHNA, CDR2 YSLEER. The rearrangement links TRBV4-3 to TRBJ1-2, with D possibly being TRBD1 (6 bases). The source is a male donor with ankylosing spondylitis. Specimen: blood, either unsorted or a sorted T cell fraction (not recorded which). CDR3 in DNA: TGCGCCAGCAGCCAAGTGGGGGGCGGAGGCTACACCTTC. Translation: CASSQVGGGGYTF.